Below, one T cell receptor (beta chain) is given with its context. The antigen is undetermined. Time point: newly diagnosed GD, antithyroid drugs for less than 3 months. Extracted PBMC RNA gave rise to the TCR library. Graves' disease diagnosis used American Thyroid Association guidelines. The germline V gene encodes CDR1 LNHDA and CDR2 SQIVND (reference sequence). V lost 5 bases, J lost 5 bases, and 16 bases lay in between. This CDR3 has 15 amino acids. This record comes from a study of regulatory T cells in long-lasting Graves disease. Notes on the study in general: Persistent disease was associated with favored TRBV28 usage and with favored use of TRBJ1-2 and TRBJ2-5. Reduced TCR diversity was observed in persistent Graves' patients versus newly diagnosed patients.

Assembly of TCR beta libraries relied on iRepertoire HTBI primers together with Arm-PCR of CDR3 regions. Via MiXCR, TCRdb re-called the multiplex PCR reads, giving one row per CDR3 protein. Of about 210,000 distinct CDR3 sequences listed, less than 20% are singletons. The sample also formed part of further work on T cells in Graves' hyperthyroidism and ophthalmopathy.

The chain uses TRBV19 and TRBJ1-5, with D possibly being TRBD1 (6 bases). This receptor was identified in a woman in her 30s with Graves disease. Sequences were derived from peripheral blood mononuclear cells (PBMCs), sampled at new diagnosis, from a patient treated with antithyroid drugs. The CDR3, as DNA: TGTGCCAGTAGTCGGGGGGGGGCAGCGGATCAGCCCCAGCATTTT. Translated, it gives CASSRGGAADQPQHF.